This T cell receptor beta chain was found in a study of cytomegalovirus exposure and HLA in healthy donors. Amplification used 60 Vbeta primers and 13 Jbeta primers. Produced via immunoSEQ multiplex PCR; TCRdb's table is partial and in-frame only. The sample comprises approximately 100,000 clones, 65% to 85% of which are singletons, and approximately 2% rests with the top ten. This clone showed up just a few times. The clonotype originates from a man aged 18 to 35 in good health and CMV-seronegative. Sequencing was carried out using PBMCs.

The CDR3 DNA is TGTGCCAGCAGCCCAAAAGTTCAGACGGACATCTTTTCCTCCTACGAGCAGTACTTC. Translating it yields CASSPKVQTDIFSSYEQYF. The chain uses TRBV4-2 and TRBJ2-7; D perhaps matches TRBD1 (5 bases). The germline CDR1 and CDR2 sequences are LGHNA and YNFKEQ. The V end lost 4 bases, the J end lost 0 bases, and 25 bases lay between the germline ends. There are 19 residues in the CDR3.